Reported below is one T cell receptor (beta chain). Trimming left V 0 bases short and J 3 bases short, with 12 bases between. Germline-derived CDR1 and CDR2 are MGHRA and YSYEKL. CDR3 length equals 15 residues. This sample was included in a study of blood T cell repertoires in COVID-19. Study overall: Donors in the United States, Italy and Spain gave samples during acute or convalescent COVID-19. T cells, B-cell-depleted T cells, or PBMCs supplied cDNA or gDNA.

In the original processing: Nucleated cell counts were estimated from reference gene primer amplification. Libraries were prepared by immunoSEQ multiplex PCR; TCRdb keeps only in-frame clonotypes and omits some of them. From that table come the V and J calls and clone size; the DNA was used to work out D and trimming. The sample includes about 60,000 clones, nearly 90% seen only once; the top ten take approximately 3.5%. The chain links TRBV4-1 to TRBJ2-7; a possible D gene is TRBD2 (6 bases). Sequencing used peripheral blood. This sequence was found in a man aged 65 to 85 with acute or convalescent COVID-19. The CDR3 reads CASSQDWGEVYEQYF. CDR3 bases: TGCGCCAGCAGCCAAGATTGGGGGGAGGTCTACGAGCAGTACTTC.